The 15 T cell receptor beta chains in this list originate from one sample, sequenced in a study of long-term antiretroviral therapy in people with HIV. An immunoSEQ assay, version v3.0, was performed at survey level. The data were produced by immunoSEQ multiplex PCR, yet TCRdb's version contains in-frame clones alone and is incomplete. The sample contains 30,000 to 35,000 clones, around 79% of which appear only once. Sequencing used unsorted PBMCs, obtained 1.9 years after starting antiretroviral therapy. All receptors come from a man aged 18-30 years with HIV.

This clone was recorded a few times. The chain employs TRBV7-9 and TRBJ1-5; D not resolved. The CDR3 is made up of 12 amino acids. V was pared by 1 base and J by 5 bases, with 3 bases between. Looked up from germline, CDR1 is SEHNR and CDR2 is FQNEAQ (reference sequence). CDR3 amino acids: CASSLEYQPQHF. The CDR3 DNA sequence: TGTGCCAGCAGCTTAGAATATCAGCCCCAGCATTTT. Full variable domain (rest looked up from reference TRBV7-9 and TRBJ1-5): DTGVSQNPRHKITKRGQNVTFRCDPISEHNRLYWYRQTLGQGPEFLTYFQNEAQLEKSRLLSDRFSAERPKGSFSTLEIQRTEQGDSAMYLCASSLEYQPQHFGDGTRLSIL.

A single count supports this clone. The chain is built from TRBV10-2 and TRBJ1-1, with unresolved D. The length of the CDR3 is 13 residues. Trimming left V 3 bases short and J 11 bases short, with 16 bases between. From germline, CDR1 is WSHSY and CDR2 SAAADI. CDR3 nucleotide sequence: TGCGCCAGCAGTGACCCTCGCTCGGTTGTGGCTTTCTTT. Amino acids: CASSDPRSVVAFF.

The chain links TRBV7-8 to TRBJ2-7, with D unresolved. The CDR3 covers 11 residues. Trimming left V 1 base short and J 6 bases short, with 4 bases between. CDR1 is SGHVS, CDR2 FQNEAQ, per germline. DNA of the CDR3: TGTGCCAGCAGCTTAGGGATCGAGCAGTACTTC. Residues: CASSLGIEQYF. The full variable domain, in which reference TRBV7-8 and TRBJ2-7 provide the parts outside the CDR3, is GAGVSQSPRYKVAKRGQDVALRCDPISGHVSLFWYQQALGQGPEFLTYFQNEAQLDKSGLPSDRFFAERPEGSVSTLKIQRTQQEDSAVYLCASSLGIEQYFGPGTRLTVT.

The CDR3 coding sequence is TGTGCCAGCAGCTTAGCGGGCGGAGCAACTAATGAAAAACTGTTTTTT. It specifies CASSLAGGATNEKLFF. The chain recombines TRBV11-1 with TRBJ1-4, with unresolved D. The CDR3 has 16 amino acids. Germline CDR1 reads SGHAT; CDR2 reads FQDESV (reference sequence). V was trimmed by 0 bases and J by 0 bases, leaving 8 bases between them.

This rearrangement joins TRBV7-6 to TRBJ1-1; 12 nucleotides align to TRBD1. CDR3 length: 15 amino acids. From germline, CDR1 is SGHVS and CDR2 FNYEAQ. V gave up 5 bases and J gave up 10 bases; unmatched junction bases: 11. As DNA, the CDR3 is TGTGCCAGCAGCCCGAGGCCGGGACAGGGGGCCGGAGCTTTCTTT. Translated, it gives CASSPRPGQGAGAFF.

The chain combines TRBV4-2 with TRBJ1-5; D may be TRBD1 (5 bases). Germline V gene data show CDR1 as LGHNA and CDR2 as YNFKEQ. The CDR3 totals 16 residues. The ends were cut back, 0 bases at V and 7 bases at J, with 16 bases in the middle. The CDR3 nucleotides are TGTGCCAGCAGCCAAGAAGGGCAGGGTAGTCGGCAGCCCCAGCATTTT. This sequence encodes CASSQEGQGSRQPQHF.

This rearrangement joins TRBV7-9 to TRBJ2-5; a possible D gene is TRBD1 (6 bases). The V and J ends lost 5 bases and 3 bases respectively, with 16 bases between them. The CDR3 runs to 15 residues. Germline-derived CDR1 and CDR2 are SEHNR and FQNEAQ (reference sequence). The CDR3 here is CASSPSSAGEETQYF. The CDR3 DNA is TGTGCCAGCAGCCCGTCGTCGGCAGGGGAAGAGACCCAGTACTTC.

J is TRBJ1-4 and V is TRBV27; D might be TRBD1 (6 bases). The CDR3 is 14 residues long. Germline CDR1 is MNHEY and CDR2 is SMNVEV (reference sequence). Trimming took 7 bases from V and 5 from J, leaving 14 bases between them. The CDR3 DNA sequence: TGTGCCAGCAAGCCGGGACACCAGAATGAAAAACTGTTTTTT. It yields the protein CASKPGHQNEKLFF.

V usage is TRBV2 and J usage is TRBJ2-3, with D perhaps matching TRBD1 or TRBD2 (7 bases each). Per the germline V gene, CDR1 is SNHLY and CDR2 is FYNNEI. CDR3 length: 17 residues. Deletions cut 2 bases from V and 0 bases from J, with 15 bases between. The CDR3 nucleotides read TGTGCCAGCAGTGAAAGGTACAGGGGACTAAGCACAGATACGCAGTATTTT. It codes for CASSERYRGLSTDTQYF.

This clone has just one count. The chain recombines TRBV5-1 with TRBJ1-1; 8 bases fit TRBD1. The CDR3 runs to 15 residues. Germline loops: CDR1 SGHRS, CDR2 YFSETQ. Germline trimming cut 0 bases from V and 5 bases from J; bases unmatched to any gene: 6. The DNA for the CDR3 is TGCGCCAGCAGCTTGGATCCAGGGGGCGGTACTGAAGCTTTCTTT. As protein: CASSLDPGGGTEAFF.

This clone was seen only once. The J gene is TRBJ2-3, the V gene TRBV11-2, with 10 bases matching TRBD2. The CDR3 length is 16 residues. Germline-derived CDR1 and CDR2 are SGHAT and FQNNGV. V dropped 1 base and J dropped 4; count of bases not matched to a gene: 5. DNA for the CDR3: TGTGCCAGCAGCTTAGGGTCTAGCGGGGGCGCAGATACGCAGTATTTT. Residues: CASSLGSSGGADTQYF.

This chain joins TRBV21-1 and TRBJ2-7; the D call of TRBD1 is as the table states it, not checked on the DNA. TRBV21-1 represents a pseudogene. This CDR3 is 13 amino acids long. The CDR3 reads CASSKEGAHEQYV. Here the CDR3 DNA reads TGTGCCAGCAGCAAAGAGGGGGCTCACGAGCAGTACGTC.

This clone was observed a few times. The CDR3 bases are TGTGCCGCAGGGCCCGGGGGGTATGGCTACACCTTC. This encodes CAAGPGGYGYTF. The chain combines TRBV6-1 with TRBJ1-2, with D maybe TRBD1 (5 bases). Germline V gives CDR1 MNHNS, CDR2 SASEGT. Between the trimmed V and J ends, which lost 11 bases and 5 bases, there was a span of 15 bases. The CDR3 sequence is 12 residues long.

The chain recombines TRBV5-1 with TRBJ2-3, with D hard to call. Trimming took 6 bases from V and 2 from J, leaving 4 bases between them. The germline gives CDR1 SGHRS, CDR2 YFSETQ. The CDR3 consists of 11 residues. CDR3 amino acids: CASTNTDTQYF. CDR3 bases: TGCGCCAGCACCAACACAGATACGCAGTATTTT.

The rearrangement uses TRBV11-2 and TRBJ2-2; D may be TRBD1 (6 bases). Deletions cut 4 bases from V and 6 bases from J, with 12 bases between. The CDR3 runs 14 residues. Per the germline V gene, CDR1 is SGHAT and CDR2 is FQNNGV. The CDR3 DNA is TGTGCCAGCAGCTCCCGACAGGAATCCGGGGAGCTGTTTTTT. Its protein is CASSSRQESGELFF.